This T cell receptor (beta chain) was sequenced in a study of regulatory T cells in long-lasting Graves disease. Described time point: newly diagnosed GD, antithyroid drugs for less than 3 months. Generation of the TCR library employed RNA extracted from PBMCs. The patients were drawn from one endocrinology department in Xi'an, China. Arm-PCR with iRepertoire HTBI primers amplified the CDR3 regions for these TCR beta libraries. MiXCR was run by TCRdb on the multiplex PCR reads, yielding one entry per CDR3 protein. The data hold 400,000 to 500,000 distinct CDR3 sequences, with about 15% observed a single time. V was pared by 7 bases and J by 0 bases, with 10 bases between. This CDR3 has 14 amino acids. Germline V gene data show CDR1 as LNHNV and CDR2 as YYDKDF (reference sequence). These data also formed part of another study, on T cells in Graves' hyperthyroidism and ophthalmopathy. Per that paper: Researchers barred patients who had uncontrolled infection, other autoimmune disease, pregnancy or lactation. HTBI primers were used for first-round RT-PCR of the TCR CDR3. Among thyroid clonotypes expanded above 0.001, most also appeared in blood.

The sample was peripheral blood mononuclear cells (PBMCs), taken at new diagnosis, from a patient treated with antithyroid drugs. The receptor's source is a woman between 25 and 40 years old with Graves disease. The chain carries TRBV15 and TRBJ1-3; D gene unclear. The CDR3 nucleotides read TGTGCCACCACTGAGGTCTACTCTGGAAACACCATATATTTT. Protein product: CATTEVYSGNTIYF.